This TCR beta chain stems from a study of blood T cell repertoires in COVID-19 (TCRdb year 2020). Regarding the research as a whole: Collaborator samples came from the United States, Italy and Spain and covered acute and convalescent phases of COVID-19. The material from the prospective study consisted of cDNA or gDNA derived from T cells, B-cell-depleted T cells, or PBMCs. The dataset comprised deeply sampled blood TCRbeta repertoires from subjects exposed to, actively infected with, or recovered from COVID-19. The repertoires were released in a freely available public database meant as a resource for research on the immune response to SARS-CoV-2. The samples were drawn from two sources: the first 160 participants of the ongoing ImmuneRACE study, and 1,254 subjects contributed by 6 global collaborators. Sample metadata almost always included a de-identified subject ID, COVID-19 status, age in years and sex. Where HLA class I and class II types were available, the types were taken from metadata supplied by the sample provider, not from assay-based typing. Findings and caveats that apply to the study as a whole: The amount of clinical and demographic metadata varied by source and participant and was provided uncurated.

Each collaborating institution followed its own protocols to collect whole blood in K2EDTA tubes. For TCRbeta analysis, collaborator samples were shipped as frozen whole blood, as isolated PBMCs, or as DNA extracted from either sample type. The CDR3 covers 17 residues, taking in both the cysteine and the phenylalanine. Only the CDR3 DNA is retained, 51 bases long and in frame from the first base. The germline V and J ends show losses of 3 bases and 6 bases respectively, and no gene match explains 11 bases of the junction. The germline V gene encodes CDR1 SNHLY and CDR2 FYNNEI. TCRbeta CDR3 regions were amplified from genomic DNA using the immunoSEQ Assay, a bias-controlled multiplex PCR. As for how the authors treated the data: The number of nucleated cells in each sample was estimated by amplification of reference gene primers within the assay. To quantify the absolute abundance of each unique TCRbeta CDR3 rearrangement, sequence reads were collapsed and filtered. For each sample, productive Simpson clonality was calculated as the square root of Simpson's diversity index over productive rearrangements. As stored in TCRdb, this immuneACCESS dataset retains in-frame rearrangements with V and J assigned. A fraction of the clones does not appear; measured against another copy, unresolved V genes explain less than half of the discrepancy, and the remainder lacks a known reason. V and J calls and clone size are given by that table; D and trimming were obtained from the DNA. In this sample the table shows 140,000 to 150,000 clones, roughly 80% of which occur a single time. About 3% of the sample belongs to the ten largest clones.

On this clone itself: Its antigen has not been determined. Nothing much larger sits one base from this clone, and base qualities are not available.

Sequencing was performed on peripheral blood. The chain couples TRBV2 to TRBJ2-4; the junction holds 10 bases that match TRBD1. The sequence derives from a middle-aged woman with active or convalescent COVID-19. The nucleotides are TGTGCCAGCAGTGATATCTCTTCTTGGGACAGGGGAAACATTCAGTACTTC. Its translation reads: CASSDISSWDRGNIQYF.